This T cell receptor beta chain was documented in a study of blood T cell repertoires in COVID-19. Study information: The origin of the acute and convalescent COVID-19 samples was the United States, Italy and Spain. Sample material is recorded as cDNA or gDNA derived from T cells, B-cell-depleted T cells, or PBMCs.

The V gene lost 5 bases and the J gene lost 5 bases, with 12 bases spanning the gap. Germline CDR1 is MNHEY and CDR2 is SMNVEV (reference sequence). The CDR3 spans 14 residues. Authors' data handling: Counts of nucleated cells, estimated from reference gene primer amplification, were obtained. Sequencing was performed with immunoSEQ multiplex PCR; in TCRdb, only in-frame clones are kept and a portion is missing. V and J calls and clone size are as listed in that table; D and trimming were resolved from the DNA. The data show over 150,000 clones, roughly four fifths seen once. The chain joins TRBV27 to TRBJ1-4, with a weak D call TRBD1 (6 bases). This clonotype originated in a woman aged 50 to 60 with acute or convalescent COVID-19. Input material: peripheral blood. This CDR3 reads CASSPRGANEKLFF. The CDR3 coding sequence is TGTGCCAGCAGTCCCCGGGGGGCGAATGAAAAACTGTTTTTT.